Listed below are T cell receptor beta chains from one sample, sequenced in a study of CD4 and CD8 cells across lung adenocarcinoma regions. In TCRdb, the PCR reads were re-called with MiXCR into one record per CDR3 protein. The table records approximately 3,000 distinct CDR3 sequences, 50% to 75% of them present only once. Sequenced sample: CD4+ T cells from the margin of a lung tumor. Receptors originate from a female donor with lung adenocarcinoma. The CD4 and CD8 labels of this study may be unreliable. CDR3s leave out the opening cysteine and the closing phenylalanine or tryptophan.

V	length	CDR3
TRBV11-3	14	ASSLGLRTDGETQY
TRBV6-1	10	ASTATGGRQY
TRBV6-5	9	ASTSGVQQF
TRBV6-5	13	ASSYGTSGSNEQF
TRBV6-5	13	ASSPSRQSTDTQY
TRBV12-3/TRBV12-4	14	ASSLTSGSESYEQY
TRBV7-2	15	ASSLGGLAGGGGLRN
TRBV6-1	13	ASSKQGKGNQPQH
TRBV6-1	18	ASTAIPGQGQGSGANVLT
TRBV7-3	13	ASSKGDGQTYEQY
TRBV6-1	12	ASSEGQGAHIQY
TRBV25-1	14	ASTAGGGAAPDTQY
TRBV7-3	17	ASSPEGDYYGRGGDEQF
TRBV6-1	11	ASRRGSIDEQF
TRBV6-1	11	ASKQANTGELF
TRBV12-3/TRBV12-4	12	ASTNRQVLGEQY
TRBV25-1	13	ASRGGGGSYNEQF
TRBV7-2	13	ASSFFRETNEKLF
TRBV27	11	ASSYKYQETQY
TRBV6-1	14	ASSGLAVLGGNEQF
TRBV4-1	14	ASSYLPAGQYSPLH
TRBV7-2	13	ASSLLGTPRDEQF
TRBV6-1	12	ASAHLGTNTEAF
TRBV6-5	14	ASSYSSSGWGNEQF
TRBV25-1	14	ASSDAAGLPYNEQF
TRBV12-3/TRBV12-4	13	ASSFRTSSGNTIY
TRBV5-1	17	ASSRLAGGRRSGTDTQY
TRBV7-2	12	ASSSWGTSDTQY
TRBV6-1	13	ASSKQGGSYNEQF
TRBV10-1	15	ASARSHRTGSYNEQF
TRBV6-1	15	ASSRQNYRGSGNTIY
TRBV6-2/TRBV6-3	14	ASDPGLAGLVDEQF
TRBV6-1	13	ASRIKGLTNNEQY
TRBV7-6	11	ASSLDRGYGYT
TRBV6-1	12	ASGVEGSQETQY
TRBV12-3/TRBV12-4	13	ASSLGGSRYNEQF
TRBV7-8	11	ASSLGTTYEQY
TRBV6-1	14	ASSKLAGAYTGELF
TRBV6-1	15	ASSETPGYSPNYGYT
TRBV6-1	12	ASTSEHYTGELF
TRBV6-5	12	ASSLTDGPDEQF
TRBV7-2	13	ASSRGGGAYNEQF
TRBV3-1	13	ASSPGLGAYNEQF
TRBV27	12	ASSRPGRQETQY